The clone carrying this T cell receptor beta chain was recorded a few times. This sample stems from a study of regulatory T cells in long-lasting Graves disease. Relying on iRepertoire HTBI primers and Arm-PCR of CDR3 regions, the team built TCR beta libraries. TCRdb analysed the multiplex PCR reads with MiXCR anew, one entry per CDR3 protein. The sample has around 480,000 distinct CDR3 sequences, 16% seen once; the top ten hold more than 9%. Time point: newly diagnosed GD, antithyroid drugs for less than 3 months. After RNA was extracted from PBMCs, the TCR library was made from it. In addition, the sample was reused for a study of T cells in Graves' hyperthyroidism and ophthalmopathy. This second study says: Graves' hyperthyroidism without ophthalmopathy progression within 18 months was termed stable. Thyroid ultrasound and orbital computed tomography, with clinical symptoms and serum thyroxine and TRAb, informed diagnoses.

This clonotype was obtained from a man aged 35 to 55 with Graves disease. The material was peripheral blood mononuclear cells (PBMCs), obtained at new diagnosis, from a patient treated with antithyroid drugs.

The CDR3 spells CASSQSTGEIYNEQFF. CDR3 coding DNA: TGTGCCAGCAGCCAGTCGACAGGGGAGATATACAATGAGCAGTTCTTC. The rearrangement links TRBV9 to TRBJ2-1, with TRBD1 matching 8 bases. Germline CDR1 SGDLS, CDR2 YYNGEE. The CDR3 is 16 residues long. V lost 4 bases to trimming and J lost 4 bases; unmatched junction nucleotides: 10.